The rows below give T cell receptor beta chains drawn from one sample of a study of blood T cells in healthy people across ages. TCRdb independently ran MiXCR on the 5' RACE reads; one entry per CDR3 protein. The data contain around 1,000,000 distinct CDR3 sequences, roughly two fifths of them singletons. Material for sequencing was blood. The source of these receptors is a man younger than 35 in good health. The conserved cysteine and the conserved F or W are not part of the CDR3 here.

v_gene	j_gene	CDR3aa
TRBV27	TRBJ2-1	ASSLGRVPYNEQF
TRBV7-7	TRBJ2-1	ASSSDRHNEQF
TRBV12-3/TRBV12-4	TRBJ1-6	ASRRGVYH
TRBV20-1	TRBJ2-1	SARPRPYNEQF
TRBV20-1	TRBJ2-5	SAPDLQETQY
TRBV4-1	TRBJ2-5	ASSLRLAGEETQY
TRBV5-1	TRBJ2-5	ASSSDPNLAQETQY
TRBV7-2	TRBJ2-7	ASSPPGLAASSQY
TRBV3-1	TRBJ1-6	ASSQDSTAYNSPLH
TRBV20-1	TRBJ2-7	SAPAPDEQY
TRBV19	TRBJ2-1	ASSPTGADNEQF
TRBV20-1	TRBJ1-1	SATGTLQNTEAF
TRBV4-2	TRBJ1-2	ASSQDWAGRGGYT
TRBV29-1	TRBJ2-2	SVENTGELF
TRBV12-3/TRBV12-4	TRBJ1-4	ASSVKTEDEKLF
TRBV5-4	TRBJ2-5	ASSSGKFQETQY
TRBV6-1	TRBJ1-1	ASSEVTGANTEAF
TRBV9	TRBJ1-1	ASSVEGFRANTEAF
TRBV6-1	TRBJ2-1	ASSEAMGYNEQF
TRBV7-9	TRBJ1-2	ASSSGGRTYGYT
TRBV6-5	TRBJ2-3	ASSNPRTGGTDTQY
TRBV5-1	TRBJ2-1	ASSSRLARDEQF
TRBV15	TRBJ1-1	ATSRDRETTEAF
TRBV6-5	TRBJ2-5	ASSYSIGRTSQETQY
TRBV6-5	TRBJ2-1	ASSYRGLAGVEQF
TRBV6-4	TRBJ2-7	AGSVATSGGSNEQY
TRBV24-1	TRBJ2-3	ATSDAGTDTQY
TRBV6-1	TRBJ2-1	ANSEWEWIHNEQF
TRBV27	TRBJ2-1	ASALGTGSHEQF
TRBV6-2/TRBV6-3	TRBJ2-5	ASSYSVSSSETQY
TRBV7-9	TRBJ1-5	ASSFMSGEGQPQH
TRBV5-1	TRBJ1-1	ASSSVDSDAEAF
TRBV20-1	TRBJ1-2	SATPGTTPSYGYT
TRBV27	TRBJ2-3	ASSSRDRPTETQY
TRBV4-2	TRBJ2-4	ASSQELSGGSDIQY
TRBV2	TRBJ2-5	ASSGDTSPKEY
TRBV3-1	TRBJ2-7	ASSQVTSGLDEQY
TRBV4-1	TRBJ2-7	ASSQAQGSVSEQY
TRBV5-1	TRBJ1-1	ASSFQSDNTEAF
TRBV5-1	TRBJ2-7	ASSLSAGGMSYEQY
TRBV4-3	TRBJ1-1	ASSHTGELTEAF
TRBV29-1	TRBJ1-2	SVETYGYT